This T cell receptor (beta chain) was retrieved from a study of T cells in Graves' hyperthyroidism and ophthalmopathy (dated by TCRdb to about 2019). In the study overall: Peripheral blood was collected at initial diagnosis, before any treatment. After blood sampling, hyperthyroidism patients were treated with methimazole at a starting dose of 30 mg daily, and ophthalmopathy patients were treated with high-dose intravenous methylprednisolone. In six Graves' hyperthyroidism patients, the study also compared T-cell repertoires from thyroid tissue with T-cell repertoires from blood. TCR Vbeta CDR3 sequencing of roughly 140 peripheral blood samples (under 45 ophthalmopathy, about 74 hyperthyroidism and approximately 17 progressor patients) is reported in the paper. The 75 to 100 discovery patients were randomly divided into training and test sets at a 7:3 ratio. An independent validation cohort of about 19 hyperthyroidism patients and 17 patients who later progressed to ophthalmopathy tested prospective prediction of ophthalmopathy. TCR V-J signatures able to tell the groups apart were searched for in a discovery cohort of 100 or so patients, of whom around 42 had Graves' ophthalmopathy and around 57 had stable Graves' hyperthyroidism. Points the paper makes about the study in general: No statistical method was used to fix the sample size in advance, and group allocation was not hidden from the investigators. Most expanded thyroid clonotypes (frequency above 0.001) were also detected in blood, a finding suggesting that blood repertoires may reflect thyroid immune responses. In cross-validation, a model built on a 13 V-J signature told ophthalmopathy apart from stable hyperthyroidism with approximately 91% sensitivity and around 83% specificity, and in testing the same model reached 80%/75%. In validation, the model predicted progression to ophthalmopathy a median of roughly 6.1 months before onset, with about 70% sensitivity and roughly 77% specificity.

Cut back by 4 bases and 3 bases, the V and J ends lie 10 bases apart. CDR1 and CDR2 are drawn from the germline V gene: SGHRS, YFSETQ. There are 13 amino acids in the CDR3, from cysteine to phenylalanine inclusive. Of the read, only the CDR3 DNA is kept; its 39 bases are in frame from base 1. Hyperthyroidism patients were newly diagnosed, had a disease duration of under 2 months, and were aged 18 to 65 years. Patients with uncontrolled infections, other autoimmune diseases, pregnancy or lactation were excluded. Diagnoses were established on the basis of clinical symptoms, serum thyroxine and TRAb, thyroid ultrasound, and orbital computed tomography. Blood from progressor patients was drawn when they were first diagnosed with hyperthyroidism, before any ophthalmopathy symptoms appeared. PBMCs were isolated from about 9.2 ml of fresh peripheral blood by Ficoll-Paque density gradient centrifugation. Patients classed as progressors first received a Graves' hyperthyroidism diagnosis and then went on to develop ophthalmopathy during follow-up. Total RNA was extracted using Trizol reagent, and RNA quality was assessed on an Agilent 2100 Bioanalyzer.

As to this clonotype: Its antigen remains unidentified. No much larger clonotype is one base removed from it; base qualities were not supplied.

The TCR beta CDR3 regions were amplified from RNA transcripts. A first-round RT-PCR of the TCR CDR3 used the HTBI primer set with the Qiagen OneStep RT-PCR kit. The libraries were constructed in a second round of multiplex PCR and then size-selected and purified. Libraries were sequenced paired-end with 100 bp reads on an Illumina HiSeq2000. As for the original processing: SOAPnuke was used to process the raw data, with reads discarded if the reads contained adapters or uncalled bases, had a mean Phred below 15, or lacked an exact constant-primer or identifier match. COPE v1.2.5 was used to merge high-quality paired reads, and clonotypes were defined as unique nucleotide sequences. Clonotypes were aligned to IMGT TRBV, TRBD and TRBJ reference segments using MiTCR v1.1. The analysis included only V-J combinations with a frequency above 0.0001, which together covered 99% to 99.2% of the repertoires. The TCS score was defined as the ratio of F50 (clonal expansion) to E x V (chaos), calculated using BLOSUM62-based TCRdist between CDR3 peptides within each V-J. Welch's t-statistics and random forest reduced roughly 530 V-J features to under 15, which were used in a naive Bayes classifier (R e1071). TCRdb cleaned the public reads at Q25 with fastp, built clones with MiXCR and kept in-frame beta chains. A single entry per CDR3 protein holds the most common genes and DNA from its merged rows. TCRdb, not the authors, supplied the V and J calls. For this sample the table gives under 400,000 distinct CDR3 sequences, of which 15% to 18% were detected only once. About a quarter of the sample is held by the ten biggest clonotypes.

The specimen sequenced was blood. This TCR was recovered from a woman between 18 and 29 years old with Graves' hyperthyroidism that later progressed to Graves' ophthalmopathy. The chain was built from TRBV5-1 and TRBJ2-5; the D gene is not confidently resolved. In nucleotides, the sequence is TGCGCCAGCAGCCGACCGACGGAAGAGACCCAGTACTTC. Its protein reads: CASSRPTEETQYF.